These 21 T cell receptor beta chains originate from one sample sequenced in a study of OX40 agonist ivuxolimab in advanced cancers. Profiling relied on immunoSEQ multiplex PCR, and the TCRdb table lists in-frame clones only, not all of them. The repertoire holds about 84,000 clones, with about 94% as singletons. This specimen was CD4+ or CD8+ T cells sorted from blood, taken in a trial of the OX40 agonist ivuxolimab. These receptors all come from an adult with an advanced solid tumor such as melanoma, head and neck, liver or kidney cancer.

The chain recombines TRBV11-2 with TRBJ2-1, with 9 positions matching TRBD2. This CDR3 is 16 amino acids long. CDR1 and CDR2 from the germline V gene are SGHAT and FQNNGV. V gave up 5 bases and J gave up 4 bases; unmatched junction bases: 9. As DNA, the CDR3 is TGTGCCAGCAGCCCCTCCCAGAGCGGGGGGTACAATGAGCAGTTCTTC. This sequence encodes CASSPSQSGGYNEQFF.

The chain uses TRBV12-5 and TRBJ2-2; D unresolved. The CDR3 covers 15 residues. V gave up 0 bases and J gave up 0 bases, with 5 bases separating them. Germline V gene lookup returns CDR1 LGHNT and CDR2 FRNRAP. DNA for the CDR3: TGTGCTAGTGGTTTGGTAATAGCGAACACCGGGGAGCTGTTTTTT. It codes for CASGLVIANTGELFF.

The chain couples TRBV27 to TRBJ2-1; D is possibly TRBD1 (5 bases). Germline V gene sequence: CDR1 MNHEY, CDR2 SMNVEV (reference sequence). V was pared by 5 bases and J by 7 bases, with 9 bases between. This CDR3 contains 12 residues. In DNA, the CDR3 is TGTGCCAGCAGTACCCAGGGAAATGAGCAGTTCTTC. Protein sequence: CASSTQGNEQFF.

J is TRBJ2-1 and V is TRBV5-6; no reliable D call. Trimming pared 0 bases from V and 7 bases from J, leaving 8 bases between. Germline-derived CDR1 and CDR2 are SGHDT and YYEEEE. The CDR3 loop spans 13 amino acids. Here the CDR3 reads CASSLALTNEQFF. CDR3 sequence (DNA): TGTGCCAGCAGCTTGGCCTTGACGAATGAGCAGTTCTTC. The variable domain in full, with the rest retrieved from reference TRBV5-6 and TRBJ2-1, is DAGVTQSPTHLIKTRGQQVTLRCSPKSGHDTVSWYQQALGQGPQFIFQYYEEEERQRGNFPDRFSGHQFPNYSSELNVNALLLGDSALYLCASSLALTNEQFFGPGTRLTVL.

The chain employs TRBV10-3 and TRBJ2-5; weak D call: TRBD2 (6 bases). CDR1 and CDR2 (germline): ENHRY, SYGVKD. There are 15 residues in the CDR3. V lost 2 bases, J lost 5 bases, and 15 bases lay in between. CDR3: CAISEDDGSLETQYF. CDR3 in DNA: TGTGCCATCAGTGAGGATGACGGGAGTTTGGAGACCCAGTACTTC.

This chain uses TRBV7-3 with TRBJ2-2; weak D call: TRBD2 (6 bases). This CDR3 contains 14 residues. Germline assignment: CDR1 SGHTA and CDR2 FQGTGA. Between the trimmed V and J ends, which lost 5 bases and 7 bases, there was a span of 14 bases. CDR3 amino acids: CASSLLAGFGELFF. For the CDR3, the DNA is TGTGCCAGCAGCCTACTAGCAGGCTTCGGGGAGCTGTTTTTT. Combining the CDR3 with reference TRBV7-3 and TRBJ2-2 gives the whole variable domain GAGVSQTPSNKVTEKGKYVELRCDPISGHTALYWYRQSLGQGPEFLIYFQGTGAADDSGLPNDRFFAVRPEGSVSTLKIQRTERGDSAVYLCASSLLAGFGELFFGEGSRLTVL.

The CDR3 region is CASSQAASNTGELFF. The CDR3 bases are TGTGCCAGCAGTCAAGCGGCCTCGAACACCGGGGAGCTGTTTTTT. The rearrangement joins TRBV27 to TRBJ2-2, with D possibly being TRBD2 (5 bases). The CDR3 is 15 residues long. Germline CDR1 reads MNHEY; CDR2 reads SMNVEV (reference sequence). Between the trimmed V and J ends, which lost 5 bases and 0 bases, there was a span of 10 bases.

In this sample, this clone turned up a few times. V and J are TRBV9 and TRBJ2-5, with D tentatively TRBD2 (5 bases). The CDR3 length is 15 residues. Germline CDR1 reads SGDLS; CDR2 reads YYNGEE. V shed 0 bases and J shed 2 bases, with 11 bases lying between them. CDR3 region: CASSVAEGWQETQYF. The CDR3 nucleotides are TGTGCCAGCAGCGTAGCCGAGGGCTGGCAAGAGACCCAGTACTTC.

The V call is TRBV27, the J call TRBJ2-3, with unresolved D. The V and J ends lost 5 bases and 3 bases respectively, with 9 bases between them. The CDR3 has 13 residues. Per germline, CDR1 MNHEY and CDR2 SMNVEV (reference sequence). The CDR3 reads CASSPVGTDTQYF. In DNA form, the CDR3 reads TGTGCCAGCAGTCCCGTGGGAACAGATACGCAGTATTTT.

The rearrangement links TRBV27 to TRBJ2-3; 11 bases agree with TRBD1. CDR1 is MNHEY and CDR2 is SMNVEV in the germline V gene (reference sequence). V lost 8 bases, J lost 4 bases, and 11 bases stayed unmatched. CDR3 length equals 16 residues. CDR3 region: CASGSPGTGGADTQYF. The CDR3 DNA reads TGTGCCAGCGGCTCCCCCGGGACAGGGGGGGCAGATACGCAGTATTTT.

V usage is TRBV14 and J usage is TRBJ1-3; D remains unclear. V gave up 1 base and J gave up 0 bases, with 7 bases separating them. This CDR3 is built from 15 residues. CDR1 SGHDN and CDR2 FVKESK come from the germline V gene. The CDR3, as DNA: TGTGCCAGCAGCCAAGGATTATTCTCTGGAAACACCATATATTTT. Amino acid sequence: CASSQGLFSGNTIYF.

The V gene is TRBV28, the J gene TRBJ1-5; D ambiguous. Trimming left V 3 bases short and J 0 bases short, with 12 bases between. This CDR3 comprises 16 residues. The germline CDR1 and CDR2 sequences are MDHEN and SYDVKM. CDR3 in DNA: TGTGCCAGCAGTTTTCCGGCAGGCATTAGCAATCAGCCCCAGCATTTT. This translates into CASSFPAGISNQPQHF.

As regards this clone: One end of the junction fails to match germline, which may point to a read error. The V call is TRBV6-5, the J call TRBJ2-7; D is ambiguous. Germline CDR1 and CDR2: MNHEY and SVGAGI. This CDR3 is built from 14 residues. The CDR3 spells CASSSSKTPYGQYF. The CDR3 DNA is TGTGCCAGCAGTTCCTCCAAAACCCCGTACGGGCAGTACTTC.

The genes are TRBV5-4 and TRBJ2-3; 7 nucleotides match TRBD2. The CDR3 has 15 amino acids. Trimming cost V 2 bases and J 4 bases; bases outside gene matches: 7. Germline CDR1 SGHNT, CDR2 YYREEE (reference sequence). The CDR3: CASSFSGTPPDTQYF. The CDR3 DNA is TGTGCCAGCAGCTTCAGCGGGACCCCCCCAGATACGCAGTATTTT.

The chain recombines TRBV20-1 with TRBJ1-2, with a tentative D call TRBD1 (5 bases). With 7 bases removed from V and 3 bases from J, the gap between germline ends came to 6 bases. CDR1 is DFQATT, CDR2 SNEGSKA, per germline (reference sequence). This CDR3 has 10 residues. CDR3 bases: TGCAGTGTCAGGGACTATGGCTACACCTTC. Translating gives CSVRDYGYTF.

This sequence joins TRBV6-1 and TRBJ2-7, with D possibly TRBD1 on 5 matching bases. The CDR3 sequence is 15 residues long. The germline gives CDR1 MNHNS, CDR2 SASEGT. V lost 1 base and J 0 bases, leaving 10 bases between the germline ends. The DNA for the CDR3 is TGTGCCAGCAGTGAAGACAGGTTACCCTCCTACGAGCAGTACTTC. Encoded protein: CASSEDRLPSYEQYF.

This clone came up once. This chain connects TRBV7-2 to TRBJ1-3; D not resolved. Trimming removed 2 bases from V and 0 bases from J, with 5 bases in between. The germline gives CDR1 SGHTA, CDR2 FQGNSA. The CDR3 is made up of 14 amino acids. CDR3 region: CASSLPSSGNTIYF. CDR3 in DNA: TGTGCCAGCAGCTTACCGAGCTCTGGAAACACCATATATTTT.

This chain connects TRBV7-9 to TRBJ2-7; 8 bases fit TRBD2. The CDR3 spans 17 residues. CDR1 is SEHNR, CDR2 FQNEAQ, per germline (reference sequence). The J segment lost 1 base and the V segment lost 5 bases, leaving 13 bases of the junction unmatched. CDR3 protein: CASSQALRGGLSYEQYF. DNA of the CDR3: TGTGCCAGCAGCCAGGCCCTTCGGGGGGGGCTATCCTACGAGCAGTACTTC.

This chain uses TRBV6-5 with TRBJ1-3; TRBD1 might be the D (6 bases). Germline V gene lookup returns CDR1 MNHEY and CDR2 SVGAGI. CDR3 length: 16 amino acids. The ends were cut back, 2 bases at V and 0 bases at J, with 11 bases in the middle. The CDR3: CASSYRGANSGNTIYF. The CDR3 region has the DNA TGTGCCAGCAGTTACCGGGGGGCAAACTCTGGAAACACCATATATTTT.

The chain has TRBV7-9 and TRBJ1-1; D ambiguous. The V gene's germline CDR1 is SEHNR and CDR2 FQNEAQ (reference sequence). The ends were cut back, 7 bases at V and 5 bases at J, with 11 bases in the middle. This CDR3 contains 12 residues. Here the CDR3 reads CASTPGRTEAFF. The DNA for the CDR3 is TGTGCCAGCACCCCGGGCAGGACTGAAGCTTTCTTT.

The genes are TRBV27 and TRBJ2-7, with D maybe TRBD1 (5 bases). The CDR3 spans 15 residues. Trimming removed 6 bases at V and 0 bases at J, with 15 bases between. CDR1 is MNHEY and CDR2 is SMNVEV in the germline V gene (reference sequence). The CDR3 nucleotides are TGTGCCAGCAGAAGTCAGGGAAGGAGCTCCTACGAGCAGTACTTC. It encodes CASRSQGRSSYEQYF.